This T cell receptor (beta chain) was captured in a study of blood T cell repertoires in COVID-19. Across the study: The United States, Italy and Spain provided the acute and convalescent COVID-19 samples.

Those enrolled, adults aged about 18 to 89 years, came from about two dozen US areas. Original data processing: Estimates of nucleated cell counts were drawn from the amplification of reference gene primers. Produced via immunoSEQ multiplex PCR; TCRdb's table is partial and in-frame only. The D gene and trimming were derived from the DNA, and the V and J assignments and clone size from that table. The table shows roughly 300,000 clones, with around 87% occurring only once. The germline gives CDR1 LGHNA, CDR2 YNFKEQ. V lost 3 bases to trimming and J lost 3 bases, with 24 bases between them. CDR3 length: 18 residues.

The source is a woman in her twenties or thirties who had recovered from COVID-19. J is TRBJ2-7 and V is TRBV4-2; maybe TRBD1 (5 bases). Sequencing used PBMCs or T cells enriched from blood (not recorded which). CDR3 sequence: CASSQISLLETVHYEQYF. Written as DNA, the CDR3 is TGTGCCAGCAGCCAGATAAGTCTGTTAGAGACAGTCCACTACGAGCAGTACTTC.